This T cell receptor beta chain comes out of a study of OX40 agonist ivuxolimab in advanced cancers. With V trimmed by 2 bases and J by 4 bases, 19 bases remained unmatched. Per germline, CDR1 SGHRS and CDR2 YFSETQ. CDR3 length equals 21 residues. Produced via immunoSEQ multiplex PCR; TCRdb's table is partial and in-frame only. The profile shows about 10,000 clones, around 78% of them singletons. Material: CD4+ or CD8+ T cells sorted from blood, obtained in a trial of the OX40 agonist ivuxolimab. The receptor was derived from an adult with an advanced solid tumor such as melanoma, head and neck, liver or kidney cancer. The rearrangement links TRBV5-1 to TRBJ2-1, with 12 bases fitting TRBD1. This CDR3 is CASSLSLPGQGASGRYNEQFF. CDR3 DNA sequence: TGCGCCAGCAGCTTAAGTCTGCCGGGACAGGGGGCAAGTGGGAGATACAATGAGCAGTTCTTC. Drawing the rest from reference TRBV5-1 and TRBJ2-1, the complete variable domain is KAGVTQTPRYLIKTRGQQVTLSCSPISGHRSVSWYQQTPGQGLQFLFEYFSETQRNKGNFPGRFSGRQFSNSRSEMNVSTLELGDSALYLCASSLSLPGQGASGRYNEQFFGPGTRLTVL.